This paragraph reports one TCR beta chain. Unmatched junction bases numbered 11, after V lost 6 bases and J lost 3 bases. This CDR3 is 15 amino acids long. Unique molecular identifiers featured in how the TCRbeta library was prepared. TCRdb processed the PCR reads anew with MiXCR; each CDR3 protein has one entry. The sample includes roughly 500,000 distinct CDR3 sequences, 32% of them seen just once. This entry comes from a study of T-cell reconstitution after alpha-beta-depleted transplantation in children. Sequenced here: PBMCs from the stem cell graft donor, sampled from the stem cell graft. This clonotype was obtained from a human donor who donated a stem cell graft to a child with aplastic anemia. The rearrangement links TRBV12-3 or TRBV12-4 to TRBJ2-7, with 7 positions matching TRBD1. CDR3 coding DNA: TGTGCCAGCAGGGGCCGGGACAGAGACTTCTACGAGCAGTACTTC. The encoded protein is CASRGRDRDFYEQYF.